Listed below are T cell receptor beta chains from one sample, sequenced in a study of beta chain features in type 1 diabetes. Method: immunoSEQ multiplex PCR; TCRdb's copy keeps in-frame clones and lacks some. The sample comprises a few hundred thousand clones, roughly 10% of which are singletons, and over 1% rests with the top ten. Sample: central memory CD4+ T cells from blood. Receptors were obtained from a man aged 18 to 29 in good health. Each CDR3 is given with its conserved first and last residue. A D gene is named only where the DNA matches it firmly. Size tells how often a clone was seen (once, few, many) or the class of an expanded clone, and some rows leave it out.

CDR3aa: CASSTPGRSSYNEQFF
CDR3nt: TGTGCCAGCAGCACTCCGGGACGGAGCTCCTACAATGAGCAGTTCTTC
abundance: many
v_gene: TRBV28
j_gene: TRBJ2-1
len: 16
d_gene: -

CDR3aa: CATSRVLSTGGVRETQYF
CDR3nt: TGTGCCACCAGCAGAGTTCTTTCTACAGGGGGCGTACGAGAGACCCAGTACTTC
abundance: few
v_gene: TRBV15
j_gene: TRBJ2-5
len: 18
d_gene: TRBD1

CDR3aa: CASSLEFGPLFF
CDR3nt: TGTGCCAGCAGCTTAGAGTTCGGCCCACTGTTTTTT
abundance: few
v_gene: TRBV7-2
j_gene: TRBJ1-4
len: 12
d_gene: -

CDR3aa: CASSLPGQGTETQYF
CDR3nt: TGTGCCAGCAGCTTACCGGGACAGGGGACGGAGACCCAGTACTTC
abundance: -
v_gene: TRBV6-6
j_gene: TRBJ2-5
len: 15
d_gene: TRBD1

CDR3aa: CSVDRSNTEAFF
CDR3nt: TGCAGCGTTGACAGGTCTAACACTGAAGCTTTCTTT
abundance: -
v_gene: TRBV29-1
j_gene: TRBJ1-1
len: 12
d_gene: -

CDR3aa: CASSSFNEQFF
CDR3nt: TGTGCCAGCAGCTCCTTCAATGAGCAGTTCTTC
abundance: -
v_gene: TRBV7-2
j_gene: TRBJ2-1
len: 11
d_gene: -

CDR3aa: CSVPTQGTGEQYF
CDR3nt: TGCAGCGTGCCGACGCAGGGGACGGGAGAGCAGTACTTC
abundance: many
v_gene: TRBV29-1
j_gene: TRBJ2-7
len: 13
d_gene: -

CDR3aa: CASSLQQGAVKTQYF
CDR3nt: TGTGCCAGCAGCTTGCAACAGGGGGCCGTGAAGACCCAGTACTTC
abundance: -
v_gene: TRBV5-4
j_gene: TRBJ2-5
len: 15
d_gene: TRBD1

CDR3aa: CASSPERRQGSYEQYF
CDR3nt: TGTGCCAGCTCACCAGAAAGGAGACAGGGCTCCTACGAGCAGTACTTC
abundance: -
v_gene: TRBV18
j_gene: TRBJ2-7
len: 16
d_gene: TRBD1

CDR3aa: CASSVESAGTQYF
CDR3nt: TGTGCCAGCAGCGTAGAATCGGCGGGTACGCAGTATTTT
abundance: -
v_gene: TRBV9
j_gene: TRBJ2-3
len: 13
d_gene: -

CDR3aa: CASRPQGQPNEQYF
CDR3nt: TGTGCCAGCAGGCCTCAGGGCCAGCCCAACGAGCAGTACTTC
abundance: few
v_gene: TRBV7-8
j_gene: TRBJ2-7
len: 14
d_gene: -

CDR3aa: CASSLDSGVASEQFF
CDR3nt: TGTGCCAGCAGCTTAGATTCAGGTGTAGCATCTGAGCAGTTCTTC
abundance: few
v_gene: TRBV11-2
j_gene: TRBJ2-1
len: 15
d_gene: -

CDR3aa: CSVTGGDYEQYF
CDR3nt: TGCAGCGTTACAGGGGGAGACTACGAGCAGTACTTC
abundance: -
v_gene: TRBV29-1
j_gene: TRBJ2-7
len: 12
d_gene: TRBD1

CDR3aa: CASSLMTGIQETQYF
CDR3nt: TGTGCCAGCAGCCTTATGACAGGGATCCAAGAGACCCAGTACTTC
abundance: -
v_gene: TRBV7-9
j_gene: TRBJ2-5
len: 15
d_gene: TRBD1

CDR3aa: CSVIEDRLRQTQYF
CDR3nt: TGCAGCGTGATTGAGGACAGGCTTAGACAGACCCAGTACTTC
abundance: -
v_gene: TRBV29-1
j_gene: TRBJ2-5
len: 14
d_gene: TRBD1

CDR3aa: CASSTGDSYEQYF
CDR3nt: TGCGCCAGCAGCACAGGGGATTCCTACGAGCAGTACTTC
abundance: -
v_gene: TRBV5-1
j_gene: TRBJ2-7
len: 13
d_gene: TRBD1

CDR3aa: CASSQDSRTINEQFF
CDR3nt: TGCGCCAGCAGCCAAGATTCGCGGACTATCAATGAGCAGTTCTTC
abundance: few
v_gene: TRBV4-3
j_gene: TRBJ2-1
len: 15
d_gene: -

CDR3aa: CAWSSGSAGWDEKLFF
CDR3nt: TGTGCCTGGAGTTCCGGGTCGGCAGGGTGGGATGAAAAACTGTTTTTT
abundance: few
v_gene: TRBV30
j_gene: TRBJ1-4
len: 16
d_gene: -

CDR3aa: CASRGASGTDTQYF
CDR3nt: TGTGCCAGCAGAGGGGCTAGCGGCACAGATACGCAGTATTTT
abundance: -
v_gene: TRBV28
j_gene: TRBJ2-3
len: 14
d_gene: -

CDR3aa: CASSQDGQGGYEQYF
CDR3nt: TGTGCCAGCAGCCAAGATGGACAGGGCGGCTACGAGCAGTACTTC
abundance: -
v_gene: TRBV5-5
j_gene: TRBJ2-7
len: 15
d_gene: TRBD1

CDR3aa: CASSLTGTSTYEQFF
CDR3nt: TGTGCCAGCAGTTTAACCGGGACTAGTACCTATGAGCAGTTCTTC
abundance: few
v_gene: TRBV28
j_gene: TRBJ2-1
len: 15
d_gene: TRBD2

CDR3aa: CASSLLAGGGETQYF
CDR3nt: TGTGCCAGCAGCTTACTAGCGGGAGGTGGGGAGACCCAGTACTTC
abundance: -
v_gene: TRBV7-8
j_gene: TRBJ2-5
len: 15
d_gene: TRBD2